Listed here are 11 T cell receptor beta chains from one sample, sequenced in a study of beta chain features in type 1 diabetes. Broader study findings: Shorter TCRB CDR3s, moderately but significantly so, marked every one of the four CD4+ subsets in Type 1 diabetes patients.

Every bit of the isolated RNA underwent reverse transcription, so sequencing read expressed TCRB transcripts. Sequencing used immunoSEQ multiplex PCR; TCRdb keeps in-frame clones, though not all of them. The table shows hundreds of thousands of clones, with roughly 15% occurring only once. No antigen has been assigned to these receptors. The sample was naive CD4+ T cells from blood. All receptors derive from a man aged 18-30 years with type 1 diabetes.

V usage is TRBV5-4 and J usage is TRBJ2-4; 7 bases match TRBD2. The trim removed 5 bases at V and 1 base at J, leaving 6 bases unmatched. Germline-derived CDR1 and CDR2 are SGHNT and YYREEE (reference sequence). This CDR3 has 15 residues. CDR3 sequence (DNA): TGTGCCAGCAGGAGCAGGGAGGGGGCCAAAAACATTCAGTACTTC. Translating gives CASRSREGAKNIQYF.

The CDR3 DNA reads as TGTGCCAGCAGTGACCGGGTTACGGGAACCCGGCAGTTCTTC. It specifies CASSDRVTGTRQFF. V and J are TRBV2 and TRBJ2-1, with D perhaps TRBD2 (5 bases). V lost 3 bases, J lost 12 bases, and 18 bases lay in between. This CDR3 spans 14 amino acids. Germline V CDR1 and CDR2: SNHLY, FYNNEI. Filled out from reference TRBV2 and TRBJ2-1, the complete variable domain reads EPEVTQTPSHQVTQMGQEVILRCVPISNHLYFYWYRQILGQKVEFLVSFYNNEISEKSEIFDDQFSVERPDGSNFTLKIRSTKLEDSAMYFCASSDRVTGTRQFFGPGTRLTVL.

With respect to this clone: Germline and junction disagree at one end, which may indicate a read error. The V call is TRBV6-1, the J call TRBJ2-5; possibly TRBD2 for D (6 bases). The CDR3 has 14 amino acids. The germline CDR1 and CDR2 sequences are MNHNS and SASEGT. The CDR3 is CSCASGGSRETQYF. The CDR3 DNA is TGCAGTTGTGCGTCCGGGGGAAGTCGGGAGACCCAGTACTTC.

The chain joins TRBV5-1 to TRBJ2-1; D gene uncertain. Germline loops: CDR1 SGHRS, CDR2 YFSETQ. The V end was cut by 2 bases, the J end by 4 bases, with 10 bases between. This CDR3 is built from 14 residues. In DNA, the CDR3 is TGCGCCAGCAGCTTTACAGAGACGTACAATGAGCAGTTCTTC. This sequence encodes CASSFTETYNEQFF.

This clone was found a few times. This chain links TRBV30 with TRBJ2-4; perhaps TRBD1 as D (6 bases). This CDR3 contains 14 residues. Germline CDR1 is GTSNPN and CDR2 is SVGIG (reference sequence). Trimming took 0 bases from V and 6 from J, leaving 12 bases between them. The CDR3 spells CAWSVQGLANIQYF. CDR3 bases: TGTGCCTGGAGTGTCCAGGGGCTAGCAAACATTCAGTACTTC. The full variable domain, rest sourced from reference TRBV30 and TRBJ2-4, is SQTIHQWPATLVQPVGSPLSLECTVEGTSNPNLYWYRQAAGRGLQLLFYSVGIGQISSEVPQNLSASRPQDRQFILSSKKLLLSDSGFYLCAWSVQGLANIQYFGAGTRLSVL.

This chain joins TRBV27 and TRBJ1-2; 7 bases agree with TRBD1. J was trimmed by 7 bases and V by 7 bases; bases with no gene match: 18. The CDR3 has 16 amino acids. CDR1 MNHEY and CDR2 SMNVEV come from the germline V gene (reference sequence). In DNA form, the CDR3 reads TGTGCCAGCACCCGCAAACCAACAGGGGTAAAAAGTGGCTACACCTTC. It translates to CASTRKPTGVKSGYTF.

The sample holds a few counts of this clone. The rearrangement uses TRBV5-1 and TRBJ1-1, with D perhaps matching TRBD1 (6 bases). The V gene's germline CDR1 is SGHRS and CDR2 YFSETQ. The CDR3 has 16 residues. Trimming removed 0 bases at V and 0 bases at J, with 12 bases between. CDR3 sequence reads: CASSLGSGTMNTEAFF. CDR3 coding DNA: TGCGCCAGCAGCTTGGGGTCAGGGACAATGAACACTGAAGCTTTCTTT.

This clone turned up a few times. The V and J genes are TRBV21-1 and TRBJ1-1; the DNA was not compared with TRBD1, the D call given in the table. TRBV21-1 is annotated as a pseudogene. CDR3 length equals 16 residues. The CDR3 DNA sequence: TGTGCCAGCAGCATGGGCTGCCACAGGGGGCGACGGGGAGCTTTCTTT. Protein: CASSMGCHRGRRGAFF.

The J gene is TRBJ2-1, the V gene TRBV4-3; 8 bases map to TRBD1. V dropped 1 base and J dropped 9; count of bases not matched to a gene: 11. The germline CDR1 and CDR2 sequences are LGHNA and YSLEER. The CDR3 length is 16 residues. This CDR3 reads CASSQGIGTGRGEQFF. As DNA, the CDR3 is TGCGCCAGCAGCCAAGGGATAGGGACAGGACGGGGTGAGCAGTTCTTC.

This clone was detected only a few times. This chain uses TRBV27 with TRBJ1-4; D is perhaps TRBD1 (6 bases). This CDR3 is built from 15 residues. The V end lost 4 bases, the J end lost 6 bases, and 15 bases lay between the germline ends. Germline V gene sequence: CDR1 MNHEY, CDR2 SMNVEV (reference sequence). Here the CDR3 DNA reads TGTGCCAGCAGTTCCCAGGGGTCGGAAGATGAAAAACTGTTTTTT. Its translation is CASSSQGSEDEKLFF.

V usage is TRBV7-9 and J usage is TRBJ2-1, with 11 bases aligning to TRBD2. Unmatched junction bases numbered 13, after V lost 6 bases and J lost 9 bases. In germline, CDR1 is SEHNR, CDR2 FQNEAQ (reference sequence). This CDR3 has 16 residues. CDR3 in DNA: TGTGCCAGCAGTCGACTTAGCGGGAGGGAGAGGGGTGAGCAGTTCTTC. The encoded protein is CASSRLSGRERGEQFF.